The rows below give T cell receptor beta chains drawn from one sample of a study of blood T cell repertoires in COVID-19. Method: immunoSEQ multiplex PCR; TCRdb's copy keeps in-frame clones and lacks some. Of fewer than 450,000 clones listed, about 90% were seen once; the top ten hold approximately 1%. What was sequenced was PBMCs or T cells enriched from blood (not recorded which). The receptor source for this set is a woman aged 25 to 45 who had recovered from COVID-19. Both conserved end residues are part of each CDR3. The order of the fields is clone size, J gene, V gene, D gene, CDR3 DNA, CDR3 protein. A D gene is named only where the DNA matches it firmly. Size is omitted from some rows. Given values are once, few, many or a class for expanded clones.

-,TRBJ1-6,TRBV19,-,TGTGCCAGTAGTATGGGCCCGGTTTTTAATTCACCCCTCCACTTT,CASSMGPVFNSPLHF
-,TRBJ1-1,TRBV5-4,TRBD1,TGTGCCAGCAGCTGGGAACAGGGGTTGGCTGAAGCTTTCTTT,CASSWEQGLAEAFF
-,TRBJ2-7,TRBV28,TRBD1,TGTGCCAGCGTCGGACAGGTGGGCTACGAGCAGTACTTC,CASVGQVGYEQYF
-,TRBJ2-1,TRBV6-5,TRBD2,TGTGCCAGCAGTAGAAGACTAGCGGGGGTCCACGAGCAGTTCTTC,CASSRRLAGVHEQFF
-,TRBJ2-2,TRBV19,-,TGTGCCAGTACCCCCCGCGGGGCAGACACCGGGGAGCTGTTTTTT,CASTPRGADTGELFF
-,TRBJ1-4,TRBV7-9,TRBD1,TGTGCCAGCAGCGCGGACAGGGCGGCTAATGAAAAACTGTTTTTT,CASSADRAANEKLFF
-,TRBJ2-1,TRBV29-1,TRBD1,TGCAGCCACCGGGGACAGGGGTCCGGCAATGAGCAGTTCTTC,CSHRGQGSGNEQFF
-,TRBJ1-4,TRBV2,-,TGTGCCAGCGGCGGGGGTCTAGACCTTCCGGGTGAAAAACTGTTTTTT,CASGGGLDLPGEKLFF
-,TRBJ1-5,TRBV5-3,-,-,CARSVGQGAAKHF
-,TRBJ1-1,TRBV7-9,TRBD1,TGTGCCAGCAGCTTGCCGACAGGGGGCATTGACACTGAAGCTTTCTTT,CASSLPTGGIDTEAFF
-,TRBJ1-3,TRBV6-5,-,TGTGCCAGCAGGAAAGGGGGCTCTGGAAACACCATATATTTT,CASRKGGSGNTIYF
-,TRBJ2-7,TRBV18,-,TGTGCCAGCTCACCTGAAGGCGGGATCGGCTACGAGCAGTACTTC,CASSPEGGIGYEQYF
-,TRBJ2-5,TRBV4-1,TRBD1,TGCGCCAGCAGCCAACCGGACAGGGAAGAGACCCAGTACTTC,CASSQPDREETQYF
once,TRBJ2-1,TRBV29-1,-,TGCAGCGTTGGAGGGGGTGCGTACAATGAGCAGTTCTTC,CSVGGGAYNEQFF
-,TRBJ1-2,TRBV7-2,TRBD1,TGTGCCAGCAGCGTGACACAGGGGAGGAATGGCTACACCTTC,CASSVTQGRNGYTF
-,TRBJ1-2,TRBV27,-,TGTGCCAGCAGTTTATCTGGAGCAGCCGGTAACTATGGCTACACCTTC,CASSLSGAAGNYGYTF
-,TRBJ2-7,TRBV6-5,-,TGTGCCAGCACGACGGCTAGCTCCTACGAGCAGTACTTC,CASTTASSYEQYF
-,TRBJ2-7,TRBV30,TRBD1,TGTGCCTGGAGTGTAGGACAGGGGAAGGAGGACGAGCAGTACTTC,CAWSVGQGKEDEQYF
-,TRBJ2-7,TRBV1,-,TGCACCAGCAGCCAAAGAACTAGCGGGGAAACCTACGAGCAGTACTTC,CTSSQRTSGETYEQYF
-,TRBJ1-5,TRBV6-8,TRBD1,TGTGCCAGCAGCTTTTTCGGGACAGGGGTCAATCAGCCCCAGCATTTT,CASSFFGTGVNQPQHF
-,TRBJ2-7,TRBV5-4,TRBD2,TGTGCCAGCAGCCCCGGAGGAGGGAGGGCCTACGAGCAGTACTTC,CASSPGGGRAYEQYF
-,TRBJ2-7,TRBV21-1,-,TGTGCCAGCAGATGTCAGGGGGACACCTACGAGCAGTACTTC,CASRCQGDTYEQYF
-,TRBJ1-2,TRBV28,TRBD1,TGTGCCAGCAGGAATTACAGGGGAGTGGCCCCAGATGGCTACACCTTC,CASRNYRGVAPDGYTF
few,TRBJ2-5,TRBV3-1/TRBV3-2,TRBD2,TGTGCCAGCAGCCAAGGGGCGGGACTAGCGGGGGCCGGGGCCCAGTACTTC,CASSQGAGLAGAGAQYF
-,TRBJ1-2,TRBV6-5,TRBD1,TGTGCCAGCAGTTCGCAAAACAGGGGTCCTTTACCGGGCTACACCTTC,CASSSQNRGPLPGYTF
-,TRBJ1-2,TRBV19,-,TGTGCCAGTAGTATAAGCGGGACAAGCTATGGCTACACCTTC,CASSISGTSYGYTF
-,TRBJ2-5,TRBV15,-,TGTGCCACCAGCAGGGAACAACAGTACCAAGAGACCCAGTACTTC,CATSREQQYQETQYF
-,TRBJ1-3,TRBV5-1,-,TGCGCCAGCTCCCAGGGCGATTCTGGAAACACCATATATTTT,CASSQGDSGNTIYF
once,TRBJ2-5,TRBV6-2/TRBV6-3,-,TGTGCCAGCAGTTTCCCGCCCCCCAGACAAGAGACCCAGTACTTC,CASSFPPPRQETQYF
-,TRBJ1-6,TRBV5-1,-,TGCGCCAGCAGCAAGGAGAGCCGCGCGAATTCACCCCTCCACTTT,CASSKESRANSPLHF
-,TRBJ1-5,TRBV29-1,TRBD1,TGCAGCGTAGGACAGGGGGCGACGGTTTATAGCAATCAGCCCCAGCATTTT,CSVGQGATVYSNQPQHF
-,TRBJ1-5,TRBV12-5,-,TGTGCTAGTGGTGGAGGACAGTATCGCAATCAGCCCCAGCATTTT,CASGGGQYRNQPQHF
-,TRBJ2-7,TRBV5-1,TRBD1,TGCGCCAGCAGCTTGGAGGGACAGGGGTATGGGGAGCAGTACTTC,CASSLEGQGYGEQYF
-,TRBJ2-1,TRBV3-1/TRBV3-2,-,TGTGCCAGCAGCCAAGATTGGGGGGGCACCAGAGGTAGTGAGCAGTTCTTC,CASSQDWGGTRGSEQFF
-,TRBJ1-1,TRBV4-1,TRBD1,TGCGCCAGCAGCCAAGACAGGCCGACAGGGGTTACTGAAGCTTTCTTT,CASSQDRPTGVTEAFF
-,TRBJ2-7,TRBV7-2,TRBD1,TGTGCCAGCAGCTTAATCGCAGGGGGCGCGGGCGAGCAGTACTTC,CASSLIAGGAGEQYF
-,TRBJ1-2,TRBV9,-,TGTGCCAGCAGCCGGGACTCCAGCCCGGACTATGGCTACACCTTC,CASSRDSSPDYGYTF